This T cell receptor beta chain was identified during a study of cytomegalovirus exposure and HLA in healthy donors. It was with 60 Vbeta and 13 Jbeta primers that the PCR ran. Assay used: immunoSEQ multiplex PCR; TCRdb lists only in-frame clones, some missing. The sample records roughly 100,000 clones, approximately 85% being singletons. The CDR3 has 15 amino acids. V was shortened by 5 bases and J by 4 bases, with 15 bases between the two germline ends. CDR1 and CDR2 from the germline V gene are SGHVS and FQNEAQ. V gene TRBV7-8 combines with J gene TRBJ2-1; possibly TRBD2 for D (7 bases). The sequencing input was PBMCs. The TCR comes from a man aged 30 to 45 in good health and CMV-seronegative. In nucleotides, the CDR3 is TGTGCCAGCAGCCGAGGGGGGGGGACATACAATGAGCAGTTCTTC. It codes for CASSRGGGTYNEQFF.